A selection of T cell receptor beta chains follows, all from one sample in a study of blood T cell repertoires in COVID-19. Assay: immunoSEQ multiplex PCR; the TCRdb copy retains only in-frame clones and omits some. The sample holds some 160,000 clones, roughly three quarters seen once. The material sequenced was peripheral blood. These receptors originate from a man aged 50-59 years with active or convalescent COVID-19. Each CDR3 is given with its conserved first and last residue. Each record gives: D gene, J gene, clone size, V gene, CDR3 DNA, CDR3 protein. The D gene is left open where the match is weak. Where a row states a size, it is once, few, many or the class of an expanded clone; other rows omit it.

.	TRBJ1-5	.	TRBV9	TGTGCCAGCAGCGTCGGAGGCGGGCCCCAGCATTTT	CASSVGGGPQHF
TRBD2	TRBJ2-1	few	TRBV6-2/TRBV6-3	TGTGCCAGCAGTTACCCCTGGACTAGCGGATCCTACAATGAGCAGTTCTTC	CASSYPWTSGSYNEQFF
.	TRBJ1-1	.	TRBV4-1	TGCGCCAGCAGCCAAGATCAGGACACAGGAGCTTTCTTT	CASSQDQDTGAFF
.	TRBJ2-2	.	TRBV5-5	TGTGCCAGCAGCTTGTTGCCCCCCGGCCAGGTGGCCGGGGAGCTGTTTTTT	CASSLLPPGQVAGELFF
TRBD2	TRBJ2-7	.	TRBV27	TGTGCCAGCAGTCACAATGGCGGGGGAAACGAGCAGTACTTC	CASSHNGGGNEQYF
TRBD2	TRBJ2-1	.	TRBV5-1	TGCGCCAGCAGTCCCGGGACTAGCGGGAGGGGTGAGCAGTTCTTC	CASSPGTSGRGEQFF
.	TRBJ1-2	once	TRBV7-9	TGTGCCAGCAGCTTCAACAGGGAAGGCTACACCTTC	CASSFNREGYTF
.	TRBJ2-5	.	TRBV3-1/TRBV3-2	TGTGCCAGCAGCCAGTCCGGGAAAAGGACCCAGTACTTC	CASSQSGKRTQYF
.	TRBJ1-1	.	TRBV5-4	TGTGCCAGCAGCCCGGGGGTGTCGAACACTGAAGCTTTCTTT	CASSPGVSNTEAFF
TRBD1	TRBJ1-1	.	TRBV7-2	TGTGCCAGCAGGGGACAGGGGAGTCTCAGGAACACTGAAGCTTTCTTT	CASRGQGSLRNTEAFF
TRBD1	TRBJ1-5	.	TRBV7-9	TGTGCCAGCAGCTTTACAGGGGGGAAAAATCAGCCCCAGCATTTT	CASSFTGGKNQPQHF
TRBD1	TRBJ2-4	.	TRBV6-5	TGTGCCAGCAGCGACAGGGAGGCCAAAAACATTCAGTACTTC	CASSDREAKNIQYF
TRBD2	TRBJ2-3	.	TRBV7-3	TGTGCCAGCAGCCGGGACTACTTTACAGATACGCAGTATTTT	CASSRDYFTDTQYF
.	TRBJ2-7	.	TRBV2	TGTGCCACCCAAGACAGTTTCGACTACGAGCAGTACTTC	CATQDSFDYEQYF
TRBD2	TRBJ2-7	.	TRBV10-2	TGCGCCACCACTAGCGGGAGGGCCCCATCCTACGAGCAGTACTTC	CATTSGRAPSYEQYF
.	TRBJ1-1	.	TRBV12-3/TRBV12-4	TGTGCCAGCAGTTTAGGTATTGGGCCTGAAGCTTTCTTT	CASSLGIGPEAFF
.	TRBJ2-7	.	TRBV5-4	TGTGCCAGCAGTCACTGGCGAACTAACGAGCAGTACTTC	CASSHWRTNEQYF
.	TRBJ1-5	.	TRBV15	TGTGCCACCAGCCCGGGTAGGCAGGGAGGTCAGCCCCAGCATTTT	CATSPGRQGGQPQHF
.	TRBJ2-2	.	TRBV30	TGTGCCTGGAGTGTAGTACGGACCGGGGAGCTGTTTTTT	CAWSVVRTGELFF
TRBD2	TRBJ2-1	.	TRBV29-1	TGCAGCGTCGACGGGACTAGCGGGAGATCGTCCTACAATGAGCAGTTCTTC	CSVDGTSGRSSYNEQFF